Here is one T cell receptor (beta chain) with its context. Its antigen is undetermined. TCRdb keeps only in-frame clones here, not all; method: immunoSEQ multiplex PCR. The table shows 29,000 or so clones, with approximately 74% occurring only once. This entry is derived from a study of PD-1 blockade in classical Hodgkin lymphoma. Whole-study findings and limits: Newly diagnosed patients were said to have less baseline TCR diversity than healthy donors did. It was CD4+ TCR diversity, not CD8+, that rose significantly by C4D1. Still unresolved is the cause of the repertoire differences, which may be disease activity or prior therapy.

Exposure to brentuximab vedotin varied, and each patient had relapsed following autologous stem cell transplantation. Patients reached a best response of complete response, partial response or progressive disease. The TCR was taken from a human donor with classical Hodgkin lymphoma. The sequencing here drew on peripheral blood mononuclear cells (PBMCs), taken before the second cycle of nivolumab.

CDR3 in DNA: TGTGCCAGCAGCCGGGGACTAGCGTCCCATGAGCAGTTCTTC. It yields the protein CASSRGLASHEQFF. The chain carries TRBV5-4 and TRBJ2-1; 10 bases are a match to TRBD2. CDR3 length: 14 amino acids. V shed 4 bases, J shed 8 bases, and the junction held 6 bases outside the gene matches. CDR1 is SGHNT, CDR2 YYREEE, per germline (reference sequence).